This T cell receptor (beta chain) was recorded in a study of cytomegalovirus exposure and HLA in healthy donors. Turning to the study itself: Within an early data release were about 90 million unique TCRs drawn from HLA-typed donors.

Broader study findings: A missense DCLRE1C variant was associated with V- and J-gene trimming of TCR beta chains in a later analysis, and an independent cohort replicated the association.

Donors showed nominal health when sampled, although they likely had unrecorded immune exposures. Germline CDR1 SGHTA, CDR2 FQGNSA. The CDR3 covers 15 residues. Trimming left V 5 bases short and J 2 bases short, with 12 bases between. PCR employed 60 Vbeta and 13 Jbeta primers. Produced via immunoSEQ multiplex PCR; TCRdb's table is partial and in-frame only. The data hold approximately 150,000 clones, with around 80% observed a single time. In regard to this clone: Its antigen remains unknown.

J is TRBJ2-2 and V is TRBV7-2; D might be TRBD1 (6 bases). The sequence derives from a man aged 35-49 years in good health and CMV-seronegative. Sequenced: PBMCs. CDR3 DNA: TGTGCCAGCAGCCCGGACAGCCCTAACACCGGGGAGCTGTTTTTT. Translated: CASSPDSPNTGELFF.